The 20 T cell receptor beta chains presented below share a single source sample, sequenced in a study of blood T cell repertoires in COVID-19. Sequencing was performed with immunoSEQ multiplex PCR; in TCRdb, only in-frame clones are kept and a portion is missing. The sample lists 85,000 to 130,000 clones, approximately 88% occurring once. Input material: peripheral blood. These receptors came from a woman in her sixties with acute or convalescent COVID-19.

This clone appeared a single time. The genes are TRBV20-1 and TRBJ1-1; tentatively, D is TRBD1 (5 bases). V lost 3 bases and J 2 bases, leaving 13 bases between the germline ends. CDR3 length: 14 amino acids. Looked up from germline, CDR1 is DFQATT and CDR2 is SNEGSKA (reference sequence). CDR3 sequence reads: CSASKGQANTEAFF. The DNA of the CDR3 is TGCAGTGCTAGTAAGGGGCAGGCTAACACTGAAGCTTTCTTT.

CDR3 nucleotide sequence: TGTGCCAGCAGTCCGACAGGGGCGACTGGAAACACCATATATTTT. Protein: CASSPTGATGNTIYF. The chain is built from TRBV28 and TRBJ1-3, with 8 positions matching TRBD1. There are 15 residues in the CDR3. Per the germline V gene, CDR1 is MDHEN and CDR2 is SYDVKM. The junction had 5 bases not matched to a gene; V was cut back by 5 bases and J by 2 bases.

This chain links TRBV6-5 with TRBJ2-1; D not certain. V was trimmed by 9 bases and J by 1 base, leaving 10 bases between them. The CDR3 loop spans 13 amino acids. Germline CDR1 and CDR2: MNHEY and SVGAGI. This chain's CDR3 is CASEESSYNEQFF. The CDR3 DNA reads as TGTGCCAGTGAGGAGAGTTCCTACAATGAGCAGTTCTTC.

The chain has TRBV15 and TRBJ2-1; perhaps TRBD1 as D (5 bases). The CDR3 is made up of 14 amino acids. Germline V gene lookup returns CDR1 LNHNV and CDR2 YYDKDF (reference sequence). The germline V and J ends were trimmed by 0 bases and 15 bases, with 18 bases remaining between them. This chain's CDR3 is CATSREGQPPRRFF. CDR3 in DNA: TGTGCCACCAGCAGAGAGGGGCAACCACCAAGAAGGTTCTTC.

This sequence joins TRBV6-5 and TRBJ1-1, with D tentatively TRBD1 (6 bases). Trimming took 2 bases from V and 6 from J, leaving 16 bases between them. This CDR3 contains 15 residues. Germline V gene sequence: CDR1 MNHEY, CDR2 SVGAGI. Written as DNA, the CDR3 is TGTGCCAGCAGTTACGAACAGGGTATGGTAGCTGAAGCTTTCTTT. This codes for CASSYEQGMVAEAFF.

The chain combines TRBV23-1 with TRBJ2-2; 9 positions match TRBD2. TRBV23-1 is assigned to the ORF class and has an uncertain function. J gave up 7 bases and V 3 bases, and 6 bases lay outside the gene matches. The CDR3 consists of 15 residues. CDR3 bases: TGCGCCAGCAGTCATCCTCTAGCGGGGCTCGGGGAGCTGTTTTTT. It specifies CASSHPLAGLGELFF.

The CDR3 bases are TGTGCCAGCAGTTTTTCAGAGGGAGAGACCCAGTACTTC. Translation: CASSFSEGETQYF. The rearrangement links TRBV12-3 or TRBV12-4 to TRBJ2-5; D possibly corresponds to TRBD2 (5 bases). The CDR3 is 13 amino acids. Trimming stripped 3 bases from V and 4 bases from J, with 9 bases between.

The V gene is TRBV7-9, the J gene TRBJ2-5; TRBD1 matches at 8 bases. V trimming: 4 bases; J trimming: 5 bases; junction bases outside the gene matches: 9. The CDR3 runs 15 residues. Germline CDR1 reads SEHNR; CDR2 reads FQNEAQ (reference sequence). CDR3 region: CASSSGQGREETQYF. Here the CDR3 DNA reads TGTGCCAGCAGCTCAGGACAGGGAAGGGAGGAGACCCAGTACTTC.

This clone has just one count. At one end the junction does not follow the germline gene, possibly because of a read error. CDR3 in DNA: TGTGCCAGCAGTGCCCTAGCGGGAGCTTGCCACTTC. As protein: CASSALAGACHF. The rearrangement joins TRBV6-6 to TRBJ2-7; 10 bases are shared with TRBD2. The CDR3 length is 12 residues. The V gene's germline CDR1 is MNHNY and CDR2 SVGAGI (reference sequence).

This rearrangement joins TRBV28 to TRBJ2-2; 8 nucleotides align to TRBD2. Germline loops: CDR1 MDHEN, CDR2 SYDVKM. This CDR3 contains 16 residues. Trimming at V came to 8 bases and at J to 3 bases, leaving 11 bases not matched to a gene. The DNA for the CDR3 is TGTGCCAGCCGACCCTCGGGAGGGCTGGACACCGGGGAGCTGTTTTTT. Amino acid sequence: CASRPSGGLDTGELFF.

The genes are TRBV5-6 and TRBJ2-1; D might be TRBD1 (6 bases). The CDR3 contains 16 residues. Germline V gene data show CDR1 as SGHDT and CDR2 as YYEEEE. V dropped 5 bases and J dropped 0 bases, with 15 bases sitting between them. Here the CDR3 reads CASRRGWDASYNEQFF. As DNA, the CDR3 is TGTGCCAGCAGGAGGGGGTGGGACGCCTCCTACAATGAGCAGTTCTTC.

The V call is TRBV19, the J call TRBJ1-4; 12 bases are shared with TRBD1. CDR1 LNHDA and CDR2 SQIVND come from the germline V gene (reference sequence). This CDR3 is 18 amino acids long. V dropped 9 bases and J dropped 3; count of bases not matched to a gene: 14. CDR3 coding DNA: TGTGCCAGCAAATTCTTCGGGACAGGGGGCGCCCCTAATGAAAAACTGTTTTTT. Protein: CASKFFGTGGAPNEKLFF.

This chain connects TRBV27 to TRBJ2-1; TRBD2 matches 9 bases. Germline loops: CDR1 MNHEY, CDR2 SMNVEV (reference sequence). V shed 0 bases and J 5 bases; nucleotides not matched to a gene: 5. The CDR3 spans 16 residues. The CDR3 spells CASSLSRLAGHNEQFF. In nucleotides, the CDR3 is TGTGCCAGCAGTTTATCGCGGCTAGCGGGACACAATGAGCAGTTCTTC.

The CDR3 DNA follows: TGTGCCAGCAGTTTCAGGGGCCCGAACACCGGGGAGCTGTTTTTT. Its translation is CASSFRGPNTGELFF. This chain connects TRBV28 to TRBJ2-2; the D gene is possibly TRBD1 (6 bases). Germline V gene data show CDR1 as MDHEN and CDR2 as SYDVKM. The CDR3 consists of 15 residues. V was trimmed by 3 bases and J by 0 bases, leaving 8 bases between them.

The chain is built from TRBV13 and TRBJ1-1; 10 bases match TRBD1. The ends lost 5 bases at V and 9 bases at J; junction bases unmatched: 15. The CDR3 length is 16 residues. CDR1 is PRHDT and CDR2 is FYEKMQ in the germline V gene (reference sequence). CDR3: CASSPRQGAQPLKAFF. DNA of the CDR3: TGTGCCAGCAGCCCTCGACAGGGGGCGCAGCCCTTAAAAGCTTTCTTT. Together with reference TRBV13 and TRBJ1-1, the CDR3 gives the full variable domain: AAGVIQSPRHLIKEKRETATLKCYPIPRHDTVYWYQQGPGQDPQFLISFYEKMQSDKGSIPDRFSAQQFSDYHSELNMSSLELGDSALYFCASSPRQGAQPLKAFFGQGTRLTVV.

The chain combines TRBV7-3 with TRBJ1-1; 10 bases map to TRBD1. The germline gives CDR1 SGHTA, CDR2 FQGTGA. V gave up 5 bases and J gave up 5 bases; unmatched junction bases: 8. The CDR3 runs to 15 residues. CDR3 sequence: CASSLWGQGRTEAFF. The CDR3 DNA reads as TGTGCCAGCAGCCTTTGGGGACAGGGGAGGACTGAAGCTTTCTTT.

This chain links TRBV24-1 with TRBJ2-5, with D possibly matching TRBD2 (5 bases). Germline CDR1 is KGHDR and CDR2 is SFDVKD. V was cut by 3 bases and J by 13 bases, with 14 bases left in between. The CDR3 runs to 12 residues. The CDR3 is CATSDRGWAWYF. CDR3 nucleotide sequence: TGTGCCACCAGTGATCGGGGATGGGCCTGGTACTTC.

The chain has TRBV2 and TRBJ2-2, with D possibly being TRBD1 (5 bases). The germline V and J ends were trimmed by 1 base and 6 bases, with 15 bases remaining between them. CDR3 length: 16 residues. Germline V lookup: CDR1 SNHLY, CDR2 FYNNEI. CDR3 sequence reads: CASSEVQVGQPGELFF. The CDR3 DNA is TGTGCCAGCAGTGAAGTTCAGGTGGGGCAGCCCGGGGAGCTGTTTTTT.

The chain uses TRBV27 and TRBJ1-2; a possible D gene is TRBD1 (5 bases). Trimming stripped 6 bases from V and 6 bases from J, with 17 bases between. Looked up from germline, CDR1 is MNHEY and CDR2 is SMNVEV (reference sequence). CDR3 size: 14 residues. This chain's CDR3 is CASSSFGASNGYTF. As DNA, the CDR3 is TGTGCCAGCAGCTCTTTTGGGGCCAGTAATGGCTACACCTTC.

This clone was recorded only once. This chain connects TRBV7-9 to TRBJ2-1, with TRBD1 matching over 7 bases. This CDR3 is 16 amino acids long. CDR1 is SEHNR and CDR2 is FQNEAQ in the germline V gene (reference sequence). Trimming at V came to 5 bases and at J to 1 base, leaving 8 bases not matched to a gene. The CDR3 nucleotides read TGTGCCAGCAGCCCACTACAGGGGATTTCCTACAATGAGCAGTTCTTC. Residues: CASSPLQGISYNEQFF. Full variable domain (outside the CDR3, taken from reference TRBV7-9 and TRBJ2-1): DTGVSQNPRHKITKRGQNVTFRCDPISEHNRLYWYRQTLGQGPEFLTYFQNEAQLEKSRLLSDRFSAERPKGSFSTLEIQRTEQGDSAMYLCASSPLQGISYNEQFFGPGTRLTVL.